This TCR beta chain was sequenced for a study of blood T cell repertoires in COVID-19. Clones were sequenced by immunoSEQ multiplex PCR, and TCRdb holds only the in-frame ones, with some missing. The sample contains roughly 200,000 clones, roughly 80% of which appear only once. The source of this sequence is a man aged 50 to 59 who had recovered from COVID-19. Sequencing was carried out using peripheral blood.

The CDR3 DNA is TGTGCCAGCACCTCTATCGGGACAGGGGCGGGCGAGCAGTACTTC. It yields the protein CASTSIGTGAGEQYF. The chain joins TRBV28 to TRBJ2-7; 10 positions agree with TRBD1. The CDR3 has 15 amino acids. CDR1 is MDHEN, CDR2 SYDVKM, per germline. V gave up 7 bases and J gave up 6 bases; unmatched junction bases: 12.